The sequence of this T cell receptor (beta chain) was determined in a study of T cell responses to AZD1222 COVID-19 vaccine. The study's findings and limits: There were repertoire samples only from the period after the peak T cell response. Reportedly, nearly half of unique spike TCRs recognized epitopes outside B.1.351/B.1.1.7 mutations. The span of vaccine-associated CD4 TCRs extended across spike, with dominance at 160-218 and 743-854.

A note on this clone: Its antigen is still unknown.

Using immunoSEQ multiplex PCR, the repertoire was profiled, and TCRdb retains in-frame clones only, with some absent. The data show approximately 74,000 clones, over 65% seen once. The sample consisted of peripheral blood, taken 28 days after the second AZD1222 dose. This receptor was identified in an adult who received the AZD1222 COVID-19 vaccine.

CDR3 in amino acids: CASSRPGEPGNTIYF. The CDR3 DNA follows: TGTGCCAGCAGCCGGCCGGGGGAGCCTGGAAACACCATATATTTT. The chain carries TRBV4-2 and TRBJ1-3; D is possibly TRBD1 (5 bases). CDR1 LGHNA and CDR2 YNFKEQ come from the germline V gene. The CDR3 is 15 residues long. Between the trimmed V and J ends, which lost 4 bases and 2 bases, there was a span of 12 bases.